The entry below gives a single T cell receptor beta chain sequence along with its context. Its cognate antigen is unknown. The CDR3 loop spans 14 amino acids. The germline gives CDR1 SQVTM, CDR2 ANQGSEA. The V and J ends lost 3 bases and 1 base respectively, with 10 bases between them. Positively selected for CCR7, the CD45RO-negative cells used as naive CD8 cells excluded terminally differentiated effector memory CD45RA+ cells. The assay was immunoSEQ multiplex PCR, and TCRdb's table has in-frame clones only and misses some. This table has around 700,000 clones, 90% to 95% appearing once. This record comes from a study of shared clonotypes between healthy human individuals. Study-level points and caveats: Clonotypes that were shared across a handful of donors made up around 5% of naive CD4 clonotypes.

The specimen was naive CD8+ T cells sorted from blood. This chain connects TRBV29-1 to TRBJ2-1; D may match TRBD1 or TRBD2 (5 bases each). This sequence was found in a man aged 25 to 40 in good health. The CDR3 is CSVEGTESYNEQFF. CDR3 DNA sequence: TGCAGCGTTGAGGGGACGGAGTCCTACAATGAGCAGTTCTTC.